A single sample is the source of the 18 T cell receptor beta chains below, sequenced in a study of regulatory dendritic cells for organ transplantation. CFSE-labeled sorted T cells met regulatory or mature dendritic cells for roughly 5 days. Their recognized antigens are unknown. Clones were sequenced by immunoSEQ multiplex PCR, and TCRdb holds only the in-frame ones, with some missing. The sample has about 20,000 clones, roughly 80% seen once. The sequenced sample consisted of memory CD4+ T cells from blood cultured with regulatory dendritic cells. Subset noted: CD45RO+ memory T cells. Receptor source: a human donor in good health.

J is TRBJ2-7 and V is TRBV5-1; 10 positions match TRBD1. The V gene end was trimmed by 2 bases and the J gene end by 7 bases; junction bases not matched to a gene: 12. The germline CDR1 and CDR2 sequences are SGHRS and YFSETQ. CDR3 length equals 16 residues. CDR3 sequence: CASSLGLLTGGEEQYF. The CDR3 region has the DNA TGCGCCAGCAGCTTAGGTTTGTTGACAGGGGGCGAAGAGCAGTACTTC.

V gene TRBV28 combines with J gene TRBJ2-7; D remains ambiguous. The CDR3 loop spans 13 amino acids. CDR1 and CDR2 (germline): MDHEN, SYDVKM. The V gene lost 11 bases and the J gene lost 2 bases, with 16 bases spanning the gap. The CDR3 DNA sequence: TGTGCCGCCGGGCGACCCTCTACCTACGAGCAGTACTTC. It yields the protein CAAGRPSTYEQYF.

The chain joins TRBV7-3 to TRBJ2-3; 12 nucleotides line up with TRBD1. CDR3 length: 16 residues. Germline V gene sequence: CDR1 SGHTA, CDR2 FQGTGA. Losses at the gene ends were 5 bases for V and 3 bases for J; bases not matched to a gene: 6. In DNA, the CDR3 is TGTGCCAGCAGCGCGGGACAGGGGGCGGGAACAGATACGCAGTATTTT. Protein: CASSAGQGAGTDTQYF.

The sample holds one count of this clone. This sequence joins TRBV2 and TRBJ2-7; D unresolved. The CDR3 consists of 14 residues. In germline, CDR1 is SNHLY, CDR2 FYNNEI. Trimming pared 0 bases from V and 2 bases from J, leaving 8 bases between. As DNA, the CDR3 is TGTGCCAGCAGTGAAGCGAGACAAACCTACGAGCAGTACTTC. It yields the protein CASSEARQTYEQYF.

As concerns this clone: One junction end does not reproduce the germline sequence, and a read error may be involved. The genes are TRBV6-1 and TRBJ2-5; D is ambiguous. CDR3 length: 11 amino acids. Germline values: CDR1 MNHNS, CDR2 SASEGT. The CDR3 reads CASTEGRPMYF. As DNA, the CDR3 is TGTGCCAGCACTGAAGGTCGCCCGATGTACTTC.

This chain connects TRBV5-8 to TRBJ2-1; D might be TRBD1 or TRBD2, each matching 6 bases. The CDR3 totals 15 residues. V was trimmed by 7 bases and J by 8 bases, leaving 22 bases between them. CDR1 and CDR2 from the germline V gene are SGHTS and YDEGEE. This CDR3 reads CASLSLGGTGDEQFF. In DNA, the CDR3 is TGTGCCAGCTTGTCTTTAGGGGGGACTGGGGATGAGCAGTTCTTC.

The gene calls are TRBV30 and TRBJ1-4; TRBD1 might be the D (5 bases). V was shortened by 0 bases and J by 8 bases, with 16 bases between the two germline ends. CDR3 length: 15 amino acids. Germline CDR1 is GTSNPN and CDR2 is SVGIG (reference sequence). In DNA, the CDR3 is TGTGCCTGGAGTGTTAAATTCAGGGTATTGGAAAAACTGTTTTTT. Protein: CAWSVKFRVLEKLFF.

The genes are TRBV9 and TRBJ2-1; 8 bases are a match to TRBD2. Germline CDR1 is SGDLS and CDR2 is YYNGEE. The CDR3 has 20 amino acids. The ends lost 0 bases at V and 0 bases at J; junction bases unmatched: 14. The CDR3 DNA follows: TGTGCCAGCAGCGTAGCCTTTGGAGCGGGGGTAGGAAACTCCTACAATGAGCAGTTCTTC. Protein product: CASSVAFGAGVGNSYNEQFF. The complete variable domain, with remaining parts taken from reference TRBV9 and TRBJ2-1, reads DSGVTQTPKHLITATGQRVTLRCSPRSGDLSVYWYQQSLDQGLQFLIQYYNGEERAKGNILERFSAQQFPDLHSELNLSSLELGDSALYFCASSVAFGAGVGNSYNEQFFGPGTRLTVL.

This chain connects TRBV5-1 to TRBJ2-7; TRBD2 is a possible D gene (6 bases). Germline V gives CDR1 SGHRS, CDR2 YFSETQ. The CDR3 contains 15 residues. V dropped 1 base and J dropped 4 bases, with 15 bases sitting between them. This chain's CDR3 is CASSLLPGVGYEQYF. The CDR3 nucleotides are TGCGCCAGCAGCTTGTTGCCGGGGGTAGGGTACGAGCAGTACTTC.

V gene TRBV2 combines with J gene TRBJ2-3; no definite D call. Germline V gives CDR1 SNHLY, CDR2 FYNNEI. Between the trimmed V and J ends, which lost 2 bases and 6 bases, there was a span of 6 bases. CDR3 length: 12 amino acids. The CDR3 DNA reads TGTGCCAGCAGTGAAATAGAGGATACGCAGTATTTT. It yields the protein CASSEIEDTQYF. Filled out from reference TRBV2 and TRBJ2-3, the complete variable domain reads EPEVTQTPSHQVTQMGQEVILRCVPISNHLYFYWYRQILGQKVEFLVSFYNNEISEKSEIFDDQFSVERPDGSNFTLKIRSTKLEDSAMYFCASSEIEDTQYFGPGTRLTVL.

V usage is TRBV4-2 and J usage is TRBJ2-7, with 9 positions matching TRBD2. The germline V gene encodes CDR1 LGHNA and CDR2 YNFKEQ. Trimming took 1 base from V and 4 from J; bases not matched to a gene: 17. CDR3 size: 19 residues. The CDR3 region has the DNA TGTGCCAGCAGCCAAGTTGCAGGGGAAGGCCTAGCGGGAAGATACGAGCAGTACTTC. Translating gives CASSQVAGEGLAGRYEQYF.

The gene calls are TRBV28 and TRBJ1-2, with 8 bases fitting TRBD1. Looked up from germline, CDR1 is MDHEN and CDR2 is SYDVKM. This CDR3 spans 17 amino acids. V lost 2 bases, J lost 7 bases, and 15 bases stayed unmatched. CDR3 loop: CASSLPYRGAGGRGYTF. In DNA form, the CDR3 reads TGTGCCAGCAGTTTACCTTATAGGGGGGCAGGGGGCCGTGGCTACACCTTC.

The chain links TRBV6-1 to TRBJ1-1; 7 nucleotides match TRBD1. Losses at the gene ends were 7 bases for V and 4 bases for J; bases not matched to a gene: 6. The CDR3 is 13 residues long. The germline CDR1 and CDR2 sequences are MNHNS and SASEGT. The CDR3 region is CASTQTGSTEAFF. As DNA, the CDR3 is TGTGCCAGCACTCAGACAGGGAGCACTGAAGCTTTCTTT.

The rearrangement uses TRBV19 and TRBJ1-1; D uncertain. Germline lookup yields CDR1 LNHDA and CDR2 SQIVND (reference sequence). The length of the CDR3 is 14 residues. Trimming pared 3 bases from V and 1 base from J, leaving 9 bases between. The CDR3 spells CASSIPGRNTEAFF. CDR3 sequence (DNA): TGTGCCAGTAGTATTCCGGGGAGGAACACTGAAGCTTTCTTT.

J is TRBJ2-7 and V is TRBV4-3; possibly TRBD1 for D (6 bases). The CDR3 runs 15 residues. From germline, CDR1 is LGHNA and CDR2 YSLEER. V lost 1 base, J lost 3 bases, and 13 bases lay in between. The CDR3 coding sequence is TGCGCCAGCAGCCAAGGAACAGGGTGGGACTACGAGCAGTACTTC. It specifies CASSQGTGWDYEQYF.

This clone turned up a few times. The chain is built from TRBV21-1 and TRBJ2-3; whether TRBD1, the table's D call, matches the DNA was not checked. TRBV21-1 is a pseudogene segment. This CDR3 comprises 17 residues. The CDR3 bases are TGTGCCAGCAGCAAAGAGACAAACTACAGGGCCACAGATACGCAGTATTTT. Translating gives CASSKETNYRATDTQYF.

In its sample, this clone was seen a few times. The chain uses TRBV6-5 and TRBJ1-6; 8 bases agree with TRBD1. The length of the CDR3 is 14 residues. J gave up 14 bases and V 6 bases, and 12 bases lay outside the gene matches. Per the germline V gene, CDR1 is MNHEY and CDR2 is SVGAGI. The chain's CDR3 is CASRQTGGVSSLHF. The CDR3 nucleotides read TGTGCCAGCAGGCAAACAGGGGGAGTCTCGTCCCTCCACTTT.

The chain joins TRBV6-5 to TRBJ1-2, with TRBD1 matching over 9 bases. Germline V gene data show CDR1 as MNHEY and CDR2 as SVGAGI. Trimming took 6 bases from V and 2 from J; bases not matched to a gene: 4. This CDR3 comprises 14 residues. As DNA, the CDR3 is TGTGCCAGCAGGACGGGACAGGGCAACTATGGCTACACCTTC. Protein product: CASRTGQGNYGYTF.